One sample yielded the 10 T cell receptor beta chains listed below, sequenced in a study of blood T cell repertoires in COVID-19. Assay used: immunoSEQ multiplex PCR; TCRdb lists only in-frame clones, some missing. The data contain some 130,000 clones, about 89% of them singletons. Material: peripheral blood. The receptors come from a man between 60 and 75 years old with active or convalescent COVID-19.

Only one count was recorded for this clone. The chain combines TRBV24-1 with TRBJ1-5; D perhaps matches TRBD1 (6 bases). Germline V gene data show CDR1 as KGHDR and CDR2 as SFDVKD. Trimming cost V 5 bases and J 3 bases, with 10 bases left between them. CDR3 size: 14 residues. CDR3 loop: CATSVQGINQPQHF. The DNA of the CDR3 is TGTGCCACCAGTGTACAGGGTATCAATCAGCCCCAGCATTTT.

To note about this clone: Other DNA sequences from this sample encode an identical CDR3 as well. This chain connects TRBV24-1 to TRBJ1-5, with unresolved D. The germline gives CDR1 KGHDR, CDR2 SFDVKD. The V end lost 10 bases, the J end lost 3 bases, and 12 bases lay between the germline ends. The CDR3 sequence is 13 residues long. This chain's CDR3 is CATDGGFNQPQHF. The CDR3 DNA reads TGTGCCACTGACGGCGGTTTCAATCAGCCCCAGCATTTT.

The chain couples TRBV30 to TRBJ1-6, with D perhaps matching TRBD1 (6 bases). Germline CDR1 reads GTSNPN; CDR2 reads SVGIG (reference sequence). The CDR3 length is 12 residues. With 6 bases removed from V and 11 bases from J, the gap between germline ends came to 14 bases. DNA for the CDR3: TGTGCCTGCAACAGGGCGGGAGCACCCCTCCACTTT. Encoded protein: CACNRAGAPLHF.

The chain employs TRBV19 and TRBJ1-3; 7 nucleotides agree with TRBD1. V trimming: 4 bases; J trimming: 0 bases; junction bases outside the gene matches: 3. Germline V gene data show CDR1 as LNHDA and CDR2 as SQIVND (reference sequence). The CDR3 length is 15 residues. For the CDR3, the DNA is TGTGCCAGTAGTAACGGACAGGTCTCTGGAAACACCATATATTTT. Encoded protein: CASSNGQVSGNTIYF. The full variable domain, rest sourced from reference TRBV19 and TRBJ1-3, is DGGITQSPKYLFRKEGQNVTLSCEQNLNHDAMYWYRQDPGQGLRLIYYSQIVNDFQKGDIAEGYSVSREKKESFPLTVTSAQKNPTAFYLCASSNGQVSGNTIYFGEGSWLTVV.

This clone was detected only once. CDR3 in DNA: TGTGCCGGGACTGCGGGGAGATCGATGGGCACCGGGGAGCTGTTTTTT. Translated, it gives CAGTAGRSMGTGELFF. The chain combines TRBV30 with TRBJ2-2; D might be TRBD2 (6 bases). In germline, CDR1 is GTSNPN, CDR2 SVGIG (reference sequence). The germline V and J ends were trimmed by 8 bases and 4 bases, with 23 bases remaining between them. There are 16 residues in the CDR3.

This clone was detected only once. The chain links TRBV6-2 or TRBV6-3 to TRBJ2-2; D is uncertain. The CDR3 consists of 12 residues. CDR1 and CDR2 from the germline V gene are MNHEY and SVGEGT. Trimming removed 6 bases from V and 5 bases from J, with 7 bases in between. The CDR3 bases are TGTGCCAGCAGCGAGTCTACCGGGGAGCTGTTTTTT. This sequence encodes CASSESTGELFF.

A word on this clone: One junction end disagrees with the germline gene, perhaps due to a read error. The genes are TRBV9 and TRBJ2-5; 9 nucleotides align to TRBD2. Germline V gives CDR1 SGDLS, CDR2 YYNGEE. The CDR3 spans 15 residues. Written as DNA, the CDR3 is TGTGCCAGCAGCCCCTTCGCGGGGGGGCCGGAGACTCAGTACTTC. As protein: CASSPFAGGPETQYF.

J is TRBJ2-7 and V is TRBV2, with D possibly being TRBD1 (5 bases). The CDR3 is 12 amino acids. Germline V gene data show CDR1 as SNHLY and CDR2 as FYNNEI. CDR3 amino acids: CAGQGNSYEQYF. As DNA, the CDR3 is TGTGCAGGCCAGGGTAACTCCTACGAGCAGTACTTC. The whole variable domain, filled in from reference TRBV2 and TRBJ2-7, reads EPEVTQTPSHQVTQMGQEVILRCVPISNHLYFYWYRQILGQKVEFLVSFYNNEISEKSEIFDDQFSVERPDGSNFTLKIRSTKLEDSAMYFCAGQGNSYEQYFGPGTRLTVT.

The chain employs TRBV19 and TRBJ2-1; TRBD1 matches 11 bases. The germline V gene has CDR1 LNHDA and CDR2 SQIVND (reference sequence). The CDR3 spans 14 residues. V shed 8 bases, J shed 3 bases, and the junction held 3 bases outside the gene matches. The CDR3 sequence is CASVDRGLYNEQFF. The CDR3 coding sequence is TGTGCCAGTGTGGACAGGGGGCTCTACAATGAGCAGTTCTTC.

The chain employs TRBV18 and TRBJ1-3; 10 bases line up with TRBD1. The germline CDR1 and CDR2 sequences are KGHSH and LQKENI. V shed 3 bases, J shed 3 bases, and the junction held 5 bases outside the gene matches. The CDR3 is 16 residues long. In DNA, the CDR3 is TGTGCCAGCTCACCCCTAGGGACAGGGGATGGAAACACCATATATTTT. This gives the protein CASSPLGTGDGNTIYF.